The next 5 T cell receptor beta chains were all read from a single sample in a study of T cells in Graves' hyperthyroidism and ophthalmopathy. Using RNA transcripts as the source, TCR beta CDR3 regions were amplified. The HTBI primer set served for first-round RT-PCR of the TCR CDR3. TCRdb re-called the multiplex PCR reads with MiXCR, one entry per CDR3 protein. The top ten clones hold around 12% of a sample with approximately 690,000 distinct CDR3 sequences, about 14% of them seen once. Sequencing input: blood. The receptors originated from a woman aged 50 to 60 with Graves' ophthalmopathy.

In this sample, this clonotype turned up many times. The CDR3 bases are TGTGCCAGCAGCTTAACTGTCGCCTACACAGATACGCAGTATTTT. It encodes CASSLTVAYTDTQYF. This rearrangement joins TRBV7-3 to TRBJ2-3; the D is unclear. This CDR3 is built from 15 residues. Germline CDR1 SGHTA, CDR2 FQGTGA. V dropped 0 bases and J dropped 2 bases, with 9 bases sitting between them.

This clonotype was observed a handful of times. A read error may be the cause here, since a much bigger clone is one base away. Because the CDR3 is missing its conserved closing phenylalanine or tryptophan, this is likely a read error. The V gene is TRBV28, the J gene TRBJ2-7, with D possibly matching TRBD1 (5 bases). Looked up from germline, CDR1 is MDHEN and CDR2 is SYDVKM. The CDR3 covers 14 residues. Trimming shortened V by 10 bases and J by 2 bases, and 18 bases separated the two germline ends. The DNA for the CDR3 is TGTGCCACCGAAACAGGACGGTTGGCCTACGAGCAGTACCTC. Translation gives CATETGRLAYEQYL.

This clonotype was seen ten or more times. The rearrangement joins TRBV6-1 to TRBJ2-1, with 10 bases aligning to TRBD1. Germline CDR1 is MNHNS and CDR2 is SASEGT. Trimming removed 6 bases from V and 6 bases from J; junction bases left unmatched: 8. The CDR3 runs 15 residues. The CDR3 region is CASRAPGQGSNEQFF. The CDR3 nucleotides are TGTGCCAGCAGAGCCCCGGGACAGGGGTCCAATGAGCAGTTCTTC.

This clonotype was observed many times. The V and J genes are TRBV4-3 and TRBJ2-5; 8 nucleotides align to TRBD2. The CDR3 has 15 residues. J was trimmed by 5 bases and V by 1 base; bases with no gene match: 6. Germline lookup yields CDR1 LGHNA and CDR2 YSLEER. CDR3 bases: TGCGCCAGCAGCCAAGGAGGGTCTAGCGGGGAGACCCAGTACTTC. Translated, it gives CASSQGGSSGETQYF.

The chain carries TRBV5-4 and TRBJ2-1, with 9 bases identical to TRBD1. The CDR3 is 16 amino acids. CDR1 and CDR2 from the germline V gene are SGHNT and YYREEE (reference sequence). J was trimmed by 7 bases and V by 6 bases; bases with no gene match: 14. The CDR3 DNA sequence: TGTGCCAGCAACAGCGAGAGGAACAGGGGGCGGAATGAGCAGTTCTTC. It yields the protein CASNSERNRGRNEQFF. Drawing the rest from reference TRBV5-4 and TRBJ2-1, the complete variable domain is ETGVTQSPTHLIKTRGQQVTLRCSSQSGHNTVSWYQQALGQGPQFIFQYYREEENGRGNFPPRFSGLQFPNYSSELNVNALELDDSALYLCASNSERNRGRNEQFFGPGTRLTVL.